This TCR beta chain was documented in a study of cytomegalovirus exposure and HLA in healthy donors. Whole-study results and caveats: The authors later found TCR association rates varying by HLA locus, with DRB1 most and HLA-C fewest. Despite most TCR sequences being rare, some public TCRs occurred in many donors. Clonal expansion was found to be greater in HLA-associated TCR beta chains than in equally common others in a later analysis.

The PCR had 60 Vbeta and 13 Jbeta primers. Clones were sequenced by immunoSEQ multiplex PCR, and TCRdb holds only the in-frame ones, with some missing. The sample has about 100,000 clones, about four fifths seen once. For this clone: The target antigen is unknown.

The sample was PBMCs. The origin of this receptor is a woman between 65 and 79 years old in good health and CMV-seropositive.

Here the CDR3 reads CASSREGGGQETQYF. CDR3 nucleotides: TGTGCCAGCAGCCGTGAGGGGGGAGGGCAGGAGACCCAGTACTTC. V and J are TRBV7-2 and TRBJ2-5, with D possibly being TRBD2 (7 bases). The CDR3 contains 15 residues. V was clipped by 5 bases and J by 5 bases, with 18 bases between them. The germline gives CDR1 SGHTA, CDR2 FQGNSA. Looking up the rest from reference TRBV7-2 and TRBJ2-5 gives the full variable domain: GAGVSQSPSNKVTEKGKDVELRCDPISGHTALYWYRQSLGQGLEFLIYFQGNSAPDKSGLPSDRFSAERTGGSVSTLTIQRTQQEDSAVYLCASSREGGGQETQYFGPGTRLLVL.